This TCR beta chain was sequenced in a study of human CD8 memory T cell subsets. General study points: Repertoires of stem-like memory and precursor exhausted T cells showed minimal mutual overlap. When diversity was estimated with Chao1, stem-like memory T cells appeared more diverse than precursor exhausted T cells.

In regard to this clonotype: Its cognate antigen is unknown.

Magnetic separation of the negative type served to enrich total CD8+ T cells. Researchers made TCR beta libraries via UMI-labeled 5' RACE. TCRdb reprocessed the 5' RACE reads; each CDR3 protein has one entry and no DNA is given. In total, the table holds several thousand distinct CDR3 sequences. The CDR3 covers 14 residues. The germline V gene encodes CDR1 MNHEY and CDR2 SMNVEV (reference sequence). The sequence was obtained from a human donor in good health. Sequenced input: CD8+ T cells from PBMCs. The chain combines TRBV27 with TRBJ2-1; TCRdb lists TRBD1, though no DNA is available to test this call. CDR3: CASSLTGTYNEQFF.